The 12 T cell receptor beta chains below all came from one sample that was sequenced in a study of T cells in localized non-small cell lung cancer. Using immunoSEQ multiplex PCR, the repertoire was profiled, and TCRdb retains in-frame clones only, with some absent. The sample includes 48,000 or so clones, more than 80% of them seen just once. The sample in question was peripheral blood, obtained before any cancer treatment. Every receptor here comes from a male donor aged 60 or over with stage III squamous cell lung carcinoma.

This CDR3 reads CASSPGDRTRYGYTF. The DNA for the CDR3 is TGTGCCAGCAGCCCCGGGGACAGGACACGATATGGCTACACCTTC. V gene TRBV6-5 combines with J gene TRBJ1-2, with 8 bases fitting TRBD1. The CDR3 is 15 amino acids. The trim removed 6 bases at V and 5 bases at J, leaving 11 bases unmatched. Germline V gene lookup returns CDR1 MNHEY and CDR2 SVGAGI.

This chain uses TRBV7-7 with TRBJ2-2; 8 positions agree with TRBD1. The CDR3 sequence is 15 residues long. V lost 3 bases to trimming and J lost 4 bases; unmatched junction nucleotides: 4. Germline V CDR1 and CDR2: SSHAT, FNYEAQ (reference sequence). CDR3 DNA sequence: TGTGCCAGCAGCTTGCAGGGGGCGGGCACCGGGGAGCTGTTTTTT. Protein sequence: CASSLQGAGTGELFF.

The CDR3 spells CASGLAFTSGRGNEQFF. The CDR3 DNA reads TGTGCTAGTGGTTTGGCCTTTACTAGCGGGAGAGGGAATGAGCAGTTCTTC. The rearrangement links TRBV12-5 to TRBJ2-1; 11 bases line up with TRBD2. J was trimmed by 7 bases and V by 1 base; bases with no gene match: 9. From germline, CDR1 is LGHNT and CDR2 FRNRAP. The CDR3 runs to 17 residues.

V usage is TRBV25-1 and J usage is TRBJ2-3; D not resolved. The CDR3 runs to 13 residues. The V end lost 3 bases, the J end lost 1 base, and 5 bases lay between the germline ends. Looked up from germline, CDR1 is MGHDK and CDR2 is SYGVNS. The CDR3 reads CASSDSRTDTQYF. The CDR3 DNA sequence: TGTGCCAGCAGTGATAGTCGCACAGATACGCAGTATTTT.

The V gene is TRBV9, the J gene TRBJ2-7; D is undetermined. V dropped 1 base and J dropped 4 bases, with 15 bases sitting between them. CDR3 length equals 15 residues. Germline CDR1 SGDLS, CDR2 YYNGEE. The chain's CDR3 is CASSVTAEHLYEQYF. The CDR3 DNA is TGTGCCAGCAGCGTAACGGCGGAACACCTGTACGAGCAGTACTTC.

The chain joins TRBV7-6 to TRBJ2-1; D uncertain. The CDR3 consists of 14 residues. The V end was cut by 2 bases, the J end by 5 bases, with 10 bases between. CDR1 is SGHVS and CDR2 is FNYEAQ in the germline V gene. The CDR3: CASSLSAGNNEQFF. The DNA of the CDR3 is TGTGCCAGCAGCTTATCTGCTGGGAACAATGAGCAGTTCTTC.

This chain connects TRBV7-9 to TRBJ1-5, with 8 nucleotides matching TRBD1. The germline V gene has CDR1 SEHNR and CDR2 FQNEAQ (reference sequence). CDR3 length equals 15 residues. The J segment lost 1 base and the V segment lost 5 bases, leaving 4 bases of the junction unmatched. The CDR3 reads CASSPGQGSNQPQHF. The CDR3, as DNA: TGTGCCAGCAGCCCCGGACAGGGAAGCAATCAGCCCCAGCATTTT.

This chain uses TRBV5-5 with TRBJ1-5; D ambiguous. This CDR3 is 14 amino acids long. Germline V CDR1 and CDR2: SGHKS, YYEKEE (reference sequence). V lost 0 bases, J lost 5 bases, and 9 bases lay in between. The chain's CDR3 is CASSLADGDQPQHF. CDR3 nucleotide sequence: TGTGCCAGCAGCTTGGCCGATGGGGATCAGCCCCAGCATTTT. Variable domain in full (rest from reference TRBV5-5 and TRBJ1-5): DAGVTQSPTHLIKTRGQQVTLRCSPISGHKSVSWYQQVLGQGPQFIFQYYEKEERGRGNFPDRFSARQFPNYSSELNVNALLLGDSALYLCASSLADGDQPQHFGDGTRLSIL.

CDR3 protein: CASSYGGGGRDTEAFF. CDR3 coding DNA: TGTGCCAGCAGTTACGGCGGAGGAGGGCGGGACACTGAAGCTTTCTTT. This chain connects TRBV6-5 to TRBJ1-1; D is uncertain. CDR3 length equals 16 residues. V was pared by 2 bases and J by 3 bases, with 16 bases between. Germline V gene sequence: CDR1 MNHEY, CDR2 SVGAGI.

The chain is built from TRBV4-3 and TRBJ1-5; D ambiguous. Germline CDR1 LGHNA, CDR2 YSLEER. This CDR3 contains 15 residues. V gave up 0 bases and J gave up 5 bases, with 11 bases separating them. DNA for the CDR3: TGCGCCAGCAGCCAAGAATTAGTGGACCATCAGCCCCAGCATTTT. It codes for CASSQELVDHQPQHF.

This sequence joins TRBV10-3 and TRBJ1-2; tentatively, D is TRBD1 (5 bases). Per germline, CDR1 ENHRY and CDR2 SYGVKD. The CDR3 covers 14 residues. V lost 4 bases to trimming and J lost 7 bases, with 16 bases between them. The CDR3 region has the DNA TGTGCCATCAGTGCCCTGGGCAGGGAGGGTGGCTACACCTTC. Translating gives CAISALGREGGYTF.

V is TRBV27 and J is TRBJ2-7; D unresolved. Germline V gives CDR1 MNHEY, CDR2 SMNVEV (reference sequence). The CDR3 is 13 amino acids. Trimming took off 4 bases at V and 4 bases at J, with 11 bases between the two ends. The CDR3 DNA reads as TGTGCCAGCAGTTACGGACCCGGGTACGAGCAGTACTTC. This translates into CASSYGPGYEQYF.